This paragraph covers one TCR beta chain sequence. Antigen: not known. The sample originates from a study of T cell responses to AZD1222 COVID-19 vaccine. Germline V gene lookup returns CDR1 LNHNV and CDR2 YYDKDF (reference sequence). Between the trimmed V and J ends, which lost 0 bases and 2 bases, there was a span of 10 bases. The CDR3 runs 15 residues. Study outcomes and limitations: There were mostly white British donors and more females than males, and clonal diversity was possibly underestimated. Spike-specific TCR breadth and depth both grew after two AZD1222 doses.

Data came from immunoSEQ multiplex PCR; TCRdb stores just in-frame clones and leaves some out. The table records 150,000 or so clones, 80% to 90% of them present only once. This receptor was taken from an adult in good health. The rearrangement links TRBV15 to TRBJ2-5; D gene ambiguous. The source material was peripheral blood, sampled on day 0 of AZD1222 vaccination. In DNA form, the CDR3 reads TGTGCCACCAGCAGAGAACGGACGGTACAAGAGACCCAGTACTTC. Amino acid sequence: CATSRERTVQETQYF.